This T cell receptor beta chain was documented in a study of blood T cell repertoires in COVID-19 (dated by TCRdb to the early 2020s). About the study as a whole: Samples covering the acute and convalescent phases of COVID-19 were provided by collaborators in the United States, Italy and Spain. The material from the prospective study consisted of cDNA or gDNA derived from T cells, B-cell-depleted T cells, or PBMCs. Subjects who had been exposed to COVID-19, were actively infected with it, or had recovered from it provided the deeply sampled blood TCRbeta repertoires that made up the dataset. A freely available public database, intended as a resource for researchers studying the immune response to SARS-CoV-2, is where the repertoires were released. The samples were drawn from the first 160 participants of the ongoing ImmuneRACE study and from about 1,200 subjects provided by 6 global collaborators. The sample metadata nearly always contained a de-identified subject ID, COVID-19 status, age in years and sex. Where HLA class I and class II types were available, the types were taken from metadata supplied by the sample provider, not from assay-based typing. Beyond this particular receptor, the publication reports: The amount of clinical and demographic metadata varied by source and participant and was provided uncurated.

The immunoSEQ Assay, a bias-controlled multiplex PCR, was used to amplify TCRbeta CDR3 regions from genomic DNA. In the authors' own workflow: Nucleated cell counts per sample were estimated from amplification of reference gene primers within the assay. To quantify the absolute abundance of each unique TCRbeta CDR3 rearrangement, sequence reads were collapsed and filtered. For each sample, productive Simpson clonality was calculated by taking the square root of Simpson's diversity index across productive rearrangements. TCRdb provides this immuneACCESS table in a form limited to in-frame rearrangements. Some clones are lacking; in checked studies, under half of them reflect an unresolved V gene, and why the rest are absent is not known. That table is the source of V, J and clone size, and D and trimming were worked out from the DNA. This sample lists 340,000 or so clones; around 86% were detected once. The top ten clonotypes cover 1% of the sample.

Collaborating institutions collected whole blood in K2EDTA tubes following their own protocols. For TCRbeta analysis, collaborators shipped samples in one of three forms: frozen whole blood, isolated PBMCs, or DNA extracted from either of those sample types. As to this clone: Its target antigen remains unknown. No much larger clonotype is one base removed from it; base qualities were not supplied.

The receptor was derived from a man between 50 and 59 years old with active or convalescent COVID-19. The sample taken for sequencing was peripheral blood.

The CDR3 has the sequence CASSPLGQGGNTIYF. The sequenced DNA: TGTGCCAGCAGCCCACTGGGACAGGGTGGAAACACCATATATTTT. This receptor chain uses TRBV3-1 (or the pseudogene TRBV3-2) and TRBJ1-3; TRBD1 agrees with 9 junctional bases. The germline V gene (reference sequence) provides CDR1 LGHDT and CDR2 YNNKEL. The CDR3 covers 15 residues, taking in both the cysteine and the phenylalanine. Left in the record is the CDR3 DNA by itself, 45 bases read in frame from the first base. V is cut back by 4 bases and J by 3 bases, with 4 bases in the junction unmatched.